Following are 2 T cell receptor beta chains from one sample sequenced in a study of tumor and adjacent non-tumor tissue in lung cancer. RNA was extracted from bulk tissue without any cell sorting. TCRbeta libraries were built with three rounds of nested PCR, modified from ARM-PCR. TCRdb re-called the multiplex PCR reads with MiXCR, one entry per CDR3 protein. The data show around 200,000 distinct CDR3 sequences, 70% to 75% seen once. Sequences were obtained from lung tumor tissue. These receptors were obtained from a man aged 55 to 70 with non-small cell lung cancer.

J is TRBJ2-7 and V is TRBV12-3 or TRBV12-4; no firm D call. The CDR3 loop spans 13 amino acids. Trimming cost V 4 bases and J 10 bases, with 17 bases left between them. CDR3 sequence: CASSSDTSFKQYF. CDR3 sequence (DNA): TGTGCCAGCAGTTCAGACACCTCTTTTAAACAGTACTTC.

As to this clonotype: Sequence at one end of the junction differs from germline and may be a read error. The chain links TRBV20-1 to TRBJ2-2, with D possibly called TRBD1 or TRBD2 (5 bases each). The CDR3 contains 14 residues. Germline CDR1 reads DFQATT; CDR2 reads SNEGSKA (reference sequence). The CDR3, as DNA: TGCAGTGCCCCCGGGACGAGCTTCACCGGGAAGCTGTTTTTT. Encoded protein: CSAPGTSFTGKLFF.